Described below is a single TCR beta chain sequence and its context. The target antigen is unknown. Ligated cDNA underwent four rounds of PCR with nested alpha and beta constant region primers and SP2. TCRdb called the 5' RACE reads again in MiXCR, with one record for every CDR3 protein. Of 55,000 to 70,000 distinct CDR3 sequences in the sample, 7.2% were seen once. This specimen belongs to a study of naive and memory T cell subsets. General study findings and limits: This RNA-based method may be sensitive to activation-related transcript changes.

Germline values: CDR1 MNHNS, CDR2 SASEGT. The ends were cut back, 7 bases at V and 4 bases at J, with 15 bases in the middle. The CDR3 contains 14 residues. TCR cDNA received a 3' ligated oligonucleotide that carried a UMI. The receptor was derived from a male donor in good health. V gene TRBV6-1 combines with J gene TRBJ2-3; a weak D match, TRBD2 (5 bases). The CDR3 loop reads CASKVTQEADTQYF. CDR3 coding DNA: TGTGCCAGCAAGGTTACCCAGGAGGCAGATACGCAGTATTTT.